The TCR beta chain described here comes from a study of control samples from healthy donors and cancer patients. The assay was immunoSEQ multiplex PCR, and TCRdb's table has in-frame clones only and misses some. The repertoire holds roughly 26,000 clones, with over 75% as singletons. The source of this sequence is a woman aged 60-75 years with head and neck cancer. The sequenced material came from PBMCs.

The CDR3 reads CASSLRQGDQPQHF. As DNA, the CDR3 is TGCGCCAGCAGCCTGAGACAGGGAGATCAGCCCCAGCATTTT. V gene TRBV5-1 combines with J gene TRBJ1-5; 7 bases align to TRBD1. Losses at the gene ends were 4 bases for V and 5 bases for J; bases not matched to a gene: 6. Per the germline V gene, CDR1 is SGHRS and CDR2 is YFSETQ. The length of the CDR3 is 14 residues.